This TCR beta chain was retrieved from a study of blood T cell repertoires in COVID-19. TCRdb's copy holds only in-frame clones and misses some; the assay was immunoSEQ multiplex PCR. The sample records more than 200,000 clones, around 88% being singletons. The germline CDR1 and CDR2 sequences are LNHNV and YYDKDF (reference sequence). V lost 1 base to trimming and J lost 5 bases; unmatched junction nucleotides: 19. This CDR3 contains 20 residues. The chain carries TRBV15 and TRBJ2-5, with 10 bases fitting TRBD2. Material for sequencing was peripheral blood. The source of this sequence is a woman younger than 45 with COVID-19, enrolled during active disease. CDR3 nucleotide sequence: TGTGCCACCAGCAGAGTCTTCCAGCGGGGGGGCCCCTCTCAACGGGAGACCCAGTACTTC. Translated, it gives CATSRVFQRGGPSQRETQYF.